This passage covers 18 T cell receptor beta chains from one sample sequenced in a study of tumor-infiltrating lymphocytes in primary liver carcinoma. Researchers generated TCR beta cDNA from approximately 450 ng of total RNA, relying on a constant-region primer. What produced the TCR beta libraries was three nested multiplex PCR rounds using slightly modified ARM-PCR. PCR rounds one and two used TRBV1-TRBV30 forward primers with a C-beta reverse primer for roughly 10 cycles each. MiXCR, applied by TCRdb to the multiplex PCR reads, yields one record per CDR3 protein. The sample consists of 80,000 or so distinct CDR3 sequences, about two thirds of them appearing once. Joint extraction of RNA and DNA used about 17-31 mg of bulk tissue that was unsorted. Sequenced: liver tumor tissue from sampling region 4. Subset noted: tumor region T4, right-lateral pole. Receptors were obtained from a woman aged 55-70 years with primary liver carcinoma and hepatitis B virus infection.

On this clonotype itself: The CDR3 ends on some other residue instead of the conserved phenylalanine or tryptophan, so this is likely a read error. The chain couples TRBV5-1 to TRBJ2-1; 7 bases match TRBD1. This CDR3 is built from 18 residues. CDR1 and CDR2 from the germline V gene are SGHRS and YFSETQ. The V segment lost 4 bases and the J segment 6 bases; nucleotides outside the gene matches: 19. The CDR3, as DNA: TGCGCCAGCAGCCCGGAACCCGGTGGGGACAGAGGGCGCAATGAGCAGTTCCTC. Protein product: CASSPEPGGDRGRNEQFL.

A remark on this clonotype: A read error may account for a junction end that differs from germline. This CDR3 is CASGYIGAGREIQYF. The CDR3 bases are TGTGCCAGCGGTTACATTGGTGCAGGAAGAGAGATCCAGTACTTC. The V gene is TRBV6-5, the J gene TRBJ2-5; D unresolved. The CDR3 loop spans 15 amino acids. The germline V gene encodes CDR1 MNHEY and CDR2 SVGAGI.

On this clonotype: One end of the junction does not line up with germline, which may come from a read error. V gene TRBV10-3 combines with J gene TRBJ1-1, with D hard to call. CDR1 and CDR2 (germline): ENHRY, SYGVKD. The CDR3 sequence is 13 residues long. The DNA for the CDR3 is TGTGCCATCAGCGATGATGTGAACACTGAAGCTTACTTT. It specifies CAISDDVNTEAYF.

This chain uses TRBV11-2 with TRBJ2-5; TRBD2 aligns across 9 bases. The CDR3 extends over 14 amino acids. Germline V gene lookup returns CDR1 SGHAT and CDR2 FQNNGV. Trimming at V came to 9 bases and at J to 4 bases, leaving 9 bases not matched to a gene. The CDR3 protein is CARSLSLAGETQYF. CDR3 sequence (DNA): TGTGCCAGGAGCCTATCACTAGCGGGAGAGACCCAGTACTTC.

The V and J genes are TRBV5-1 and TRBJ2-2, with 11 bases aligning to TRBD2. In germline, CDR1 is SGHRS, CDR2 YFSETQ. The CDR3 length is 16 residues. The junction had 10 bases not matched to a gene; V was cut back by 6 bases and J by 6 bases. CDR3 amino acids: CASNSQTSGISGELFF. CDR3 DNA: TGCGCCAGCAACTCCCAGACTAGCGGGATCTCCGGGGAGCTGTTTTTT. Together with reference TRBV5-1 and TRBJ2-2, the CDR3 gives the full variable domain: KAGVTQTPRYLIKTRGQQVTLSCSPISGHRSVSWYQQTPGQGLQFLFEYFSETQRNKGNFPGRFSGRQFSNSRSEMNVSTLELGDSALYLCASNSQTSGISGELFFGEGSRLTVL.

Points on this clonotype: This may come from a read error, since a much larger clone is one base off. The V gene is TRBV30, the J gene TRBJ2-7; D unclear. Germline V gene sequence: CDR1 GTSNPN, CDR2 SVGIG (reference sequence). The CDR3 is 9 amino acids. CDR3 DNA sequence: TGTGCCTGGATTAAGGAGCAGTGCTTC. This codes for CAWIKEQCF.

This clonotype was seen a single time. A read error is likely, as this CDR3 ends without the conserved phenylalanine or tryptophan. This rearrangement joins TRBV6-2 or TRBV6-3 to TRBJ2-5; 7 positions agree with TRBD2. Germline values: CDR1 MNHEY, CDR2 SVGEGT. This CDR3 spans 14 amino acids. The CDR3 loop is CASLRGRAAETQYL. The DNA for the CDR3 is TGTGCCAGCCTCCGGGGGAGGGCCGCGGAGACGCAGTACTTA.

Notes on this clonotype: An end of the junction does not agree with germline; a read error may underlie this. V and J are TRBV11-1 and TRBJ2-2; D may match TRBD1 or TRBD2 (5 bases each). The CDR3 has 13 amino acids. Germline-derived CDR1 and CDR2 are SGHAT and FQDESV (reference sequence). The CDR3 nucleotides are TGTGCCAGCGGCTTAGGACGCACTGGGGGGCTGTTTTTT. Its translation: CASGLGRTGGLFF.

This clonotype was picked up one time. The CDR3 bases are TGTGCCATACAAGGGGGTAGCGAGACCCAGTACTTC. It specifies CAIQGGSETQYF. The rearrangement uses TRBV10-3 and TRBJ2-5; the D gene is possibly TRBD1 (6 bases). V was trimmed by 9 bases and J by 5 bases, leaving 13 bases between them. Germline V gene sequence: CDR1 ENHRY, CDR2 SYGVKD. The CDR3 runs to 12 residues.

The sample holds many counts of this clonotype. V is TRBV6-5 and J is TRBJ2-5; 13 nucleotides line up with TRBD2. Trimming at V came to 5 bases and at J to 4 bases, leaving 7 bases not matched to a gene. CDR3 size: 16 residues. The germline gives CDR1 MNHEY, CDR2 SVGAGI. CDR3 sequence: CASSLGLAGVSETQYF. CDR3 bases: TGTGCCAGCAGTCTCGGACTAGCGGGAGTCTCAGAGACCCAGTACTTC.

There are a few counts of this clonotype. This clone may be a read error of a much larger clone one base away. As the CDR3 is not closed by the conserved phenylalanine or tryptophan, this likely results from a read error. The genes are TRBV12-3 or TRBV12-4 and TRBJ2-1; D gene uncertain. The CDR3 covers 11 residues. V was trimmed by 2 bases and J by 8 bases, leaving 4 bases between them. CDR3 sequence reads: CASSLMDEQFL. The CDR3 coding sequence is TGTGCCAGCAGTTTAATGGATGAGCAGTTCCTC.

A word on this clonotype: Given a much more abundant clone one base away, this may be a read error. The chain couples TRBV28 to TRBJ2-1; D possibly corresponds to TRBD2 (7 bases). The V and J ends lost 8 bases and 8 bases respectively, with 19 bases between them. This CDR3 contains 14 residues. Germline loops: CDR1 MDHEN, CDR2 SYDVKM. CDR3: CASALGGGLYEQFF. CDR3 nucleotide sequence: TGTGCCAGCGCCTTAGGGGGAGGGCTTTATGAGCAGTTCTTC.

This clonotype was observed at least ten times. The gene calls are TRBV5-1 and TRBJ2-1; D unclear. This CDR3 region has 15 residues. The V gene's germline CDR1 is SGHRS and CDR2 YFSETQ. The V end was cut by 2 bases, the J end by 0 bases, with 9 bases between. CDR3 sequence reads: CASSFPKSSYNEQFF. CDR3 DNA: TGCGCCAGCAGCTTCCCCAAGAGCTCCTACAATGAGCAGTTCTTC.

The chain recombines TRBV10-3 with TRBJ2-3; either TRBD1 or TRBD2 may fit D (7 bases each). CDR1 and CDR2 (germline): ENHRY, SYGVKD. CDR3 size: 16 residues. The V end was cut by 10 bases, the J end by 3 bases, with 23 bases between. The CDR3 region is CATQGGLASSTDTQYF. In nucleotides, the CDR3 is TGTGCCACCCAGGGGGGGCTAGCGAGTTCGACAGATACGCAGTATTTT.

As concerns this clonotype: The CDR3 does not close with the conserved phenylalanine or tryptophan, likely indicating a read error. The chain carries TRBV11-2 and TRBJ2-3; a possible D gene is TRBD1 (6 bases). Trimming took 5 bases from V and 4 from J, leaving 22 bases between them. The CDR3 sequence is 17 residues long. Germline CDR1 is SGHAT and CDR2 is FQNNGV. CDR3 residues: CASSVGGITYTSDTQYY. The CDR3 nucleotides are TGTGCCAGCAGCGTAGGGGGAATAACGTACACGTCAGATACGCAGTATTAT.

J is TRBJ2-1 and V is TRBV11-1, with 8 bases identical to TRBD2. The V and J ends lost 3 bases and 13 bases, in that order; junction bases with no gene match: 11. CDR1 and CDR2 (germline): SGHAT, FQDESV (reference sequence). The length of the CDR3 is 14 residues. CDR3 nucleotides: TGTGCCAGCAGCTTCAACGGGGGGGGAGAAAAACAGTTCTTC. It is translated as CASSFNGGGEKQFF.

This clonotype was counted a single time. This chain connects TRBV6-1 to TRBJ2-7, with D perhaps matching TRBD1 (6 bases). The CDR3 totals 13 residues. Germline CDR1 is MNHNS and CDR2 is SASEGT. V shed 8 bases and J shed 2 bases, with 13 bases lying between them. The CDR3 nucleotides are TGTGCCAGCGGAAGGGACATACCCTACGAGCAGTACTTC. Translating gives CASGRDIPYEQYF.

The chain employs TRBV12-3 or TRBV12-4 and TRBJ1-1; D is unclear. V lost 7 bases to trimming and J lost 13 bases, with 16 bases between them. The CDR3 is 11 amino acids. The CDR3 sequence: CASNLARRVFF. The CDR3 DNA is TGTGCCAGCAATCTTGCAAGGAGGGTTTTCTTT.